This T cell receptor (beta chain) came from a study of blood T cell repertoires in COVID-19. Turning to the study itself: Nucleic acid was either cDNA or gDNA, and it came from T cells, B-cell-depleted T cells, or PBMCs.

Deletions cut 3 bases from V and 5 bases from J, with 15 bases between. The V gene's germline CDR1 is KGHDR and CDR2 SFDVKD. The CDR3 contains 15 residues. The protocol was immunoSEQ multiplex PCR, while the TCRdb copy is restricted to in-frame clones and leaves out a portion. This sample has more than 35,000 clones; 80% to 90% occur once, and the top ten carry roughly 8.1%. This clonotype was sampled from a young man with active or convalescent COVID-19. The genes are TRBV24-1 and TRBJ2-5, with D perhaps matching TRBD1 (5 bases). What was sequenced was peripheral blood. The CDR3 DNA is TGTGCCACCAGTGATGGGGCTGATCACCGGGAGACCCAGTACTTC. Its protein product is CATSDGADHRETQYF.